The sequence of this TCR beta chain was determined in a study of regulatory T cells in long-lasting Graves disease. To make TCR beta libraries, researchers used iRepertoire HTBI primers and Arm-PCR of CDR3 regions. TCRdb processed the multiplex PCR reads anew with MiXCR; each CDR3 protein has one entry. The sample consists of 620,000 or so distinct CDR3 sequences, 15% to 20% of them appearing once. This clonotype has a handful of counts. Described time point: newly diagnosed GD, antithyroid drugs for less than 3 months. RNA from PBMCs was the source of the TCR library. CDR3 length: 14 residues. Germline V gene lookup returns CDR1 MDHEN and CDR2 SYDVKM. Trimming removed 11 bases at V and 1 base at J, with 15 bases between. In addition, the sample was reused for a study of T cells in Graves' hyperthyroidism and ophthalmopathy.

The V gene is TRBV28, the J gene TRBJ2-4, with D uncertain. The TCR comes from a woman under 40 with Graves disease. Sequenced here: peripheral blood mononuclear cells (PBMCs), sampled at new diagnosis, from a patient treated with antithyroid drugs. CDR3: CAAGVERAKNIQYF. The CDR3 DNA reads as TGTGCCGCCGGAGTTGAGAGGGCCAAAAACATTCAGTACTTC.